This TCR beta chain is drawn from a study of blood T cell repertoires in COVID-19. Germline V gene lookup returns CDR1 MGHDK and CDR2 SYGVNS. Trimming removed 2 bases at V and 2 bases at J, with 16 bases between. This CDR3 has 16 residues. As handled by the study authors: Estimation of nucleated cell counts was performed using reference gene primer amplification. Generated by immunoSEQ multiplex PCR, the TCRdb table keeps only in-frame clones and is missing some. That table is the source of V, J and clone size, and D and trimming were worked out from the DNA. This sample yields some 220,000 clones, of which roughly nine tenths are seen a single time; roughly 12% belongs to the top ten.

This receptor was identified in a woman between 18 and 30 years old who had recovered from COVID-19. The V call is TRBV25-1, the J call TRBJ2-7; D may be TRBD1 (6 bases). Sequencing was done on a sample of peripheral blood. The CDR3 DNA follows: TGTGCCAGCAGTGAACCCTCGGAACAGGGCACCTACGAGCAGTACTTC. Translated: CASSEPSEQGTYEQYF.